The sample holds many counts of the clone carrying this T cell receptor beta chain. Samples came from axillary lymph nodes draining the breast cancer. This sample was included in a study of breast tumors, draining lymph nodes, adjacent tissues. Using its own MiXCR run on the multiplex PCR reads, TCRdb lists one record per CDR3 protein. This sample has 70,000 to 85,000 distinct CDR3 sequences, with approximately 19% found just once. The sequence was collected from a female donor with breast cancer. Some clones in this sample may be carry-over from other donors' samples. The specimen was axillary lymph node tissue.

Written as DNA, the CDR3 is TGTGCCAGCAGTCTCGGATCAGTTTCAGATACGCAGTATTTT. Protein: CASSLGSVSDTQYF. The gene calls are TRBV27 and TRBJ2-3; no definite D call. Germline V gives CDR1 MNHEY, CDR2 SMNVEV (reference sequence). The CDR3 runs 14 residues. The V end lost 5 bases, the J end lost 4 bases, and 13 bases lay between the germline ends.